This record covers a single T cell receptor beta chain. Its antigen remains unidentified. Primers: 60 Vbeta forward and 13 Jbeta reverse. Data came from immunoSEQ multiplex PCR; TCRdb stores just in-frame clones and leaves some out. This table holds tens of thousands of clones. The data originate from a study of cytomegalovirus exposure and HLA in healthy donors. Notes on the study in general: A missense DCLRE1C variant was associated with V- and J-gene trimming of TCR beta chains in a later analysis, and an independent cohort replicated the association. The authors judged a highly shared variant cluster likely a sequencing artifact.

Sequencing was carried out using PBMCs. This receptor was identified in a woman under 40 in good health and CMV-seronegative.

Written as DNA, the CDR3 is TGTGCCAGCAGCCCCGGACTAGCGTACTCCTACGAGCAGTACTTC. It translates to CASSPGLAYSYEQYF. V is TRBV4-2 and J is TRBJ2-7; 9 nucleotides match TRBD2. V shed 4 bases, J shed 0 bases, and the junction held 4 bases outside the gene matches. The CDR3 has 15 residues. CDR1 and CDR2 (germline): LGHNA, YNFKEQ.